The following is a T cell receptor beta chain sequence with its context. This CDR3 has 17 residues. With 4 bases clipped from V and 0 bases from J, the junction kept 7 bases outside the gene matches. In germline, CDR1 is SGHNT, CDR2 YENEEA. These data are taken from a study of PD-1 blockade in classical Hodgkin lymphoma. Time point here: newly diagnosed, previously untreated cHL patient sample. The table came from immunoSEQ multiplex PCR; TCRdb's copy has only in-frame clones and leaves some out. The sample includes around 25,000 clones, 94% seen only once; the top ten take less than 5%. This clonotype originated in a human donor with classical Hodgkin lymphoma. Sequenced input: peripheral blood mononuclear cells (PBMCs). The chain uses TRBV11-3 and TRBJ2-1, with TRBD2 matching over 9 bases. This CDR3 reads CASSSLTSGASYNEQFF. DNA for the CDR3: TGTGCCAGCAGCTCACTGACTAGCGGAGCCTCCTACAATGAGCAGTTCTTC.